These 10 T cell receptor beta chains were all obtained from the same sample, sequenced in a study of PD-L1 blockade in urothelial cancer. Produced via immunoSEQ multiplex PCR; TCRdb's table is partial and in-frame only. The repertoire holds about 15,000 clones, 87% seen once, with under 7% in the top ten. The sample consisted of PBMCs, taken around atezolizumab (anti-PD-L1) treatment. The receptors were sampled from a man aged 45-60 years with urothelial cancer.

V usage is TRBV6-6 and J usage is TRBJ1-5, with 8 bases identical to TRBD1. V lost 6 bases, J lost 4 bases, and 11 bases stayed unmatched. This CDR3 is built from 16 residues. From germline, CDR1 is MNHNY and CDR2 SVGAGI (reference sequence). The CDR3 is CASRVSPGGKNQPQHF. The CDR3, as DNA: TGTGCCAGCAGAGTTAGTCCAGGGGGCAAGAATCAGCCCCAGCATTTT.

The chain uses TRBV9 and TRBJ2-1; 7 bases are a match to TRBD2. V lost 4 bases, J lost 0 bases, and 4 bases stayed unmatched. The CDR3 extends over 15 amino acids. Looked up from germline, CDR1 is SGDLS and CDR2 is YYNGEE. The CDR3 nucleotides are TGTGCCAGCAGCAGGGAGGGACTCTCCTACAATGAGCAGTTCTTC. Protein product: CASSREGLSYNEQFF.

The genes are TRBV7-8 and TRBJ2-5; maybe TRBD1 (6 bases). The CDR3 length is 14 residues. The V gene's germline CDR1 is SGHVS and CDR2 FQNEAQ. V lost 4 bases and J lost 1, with 10 bases in between. CDR3 region: CASSSPDSQETQYF. In nucleotides, the CDR3 is TGTGCCAGCAGCTCTCCGGACAGCCAAGAGACCCAGTACTTC.

This clone has just a few counts. The V call is TRBV30, the J call TRBJ2-2; 9 nucleotides line up with TRBD1. Germline CDR1 reads GTSNPN; CDR2 reads SVGIG (reference sequence). The trim removed 5 bases at V and 5 bases at J, leaving 6 bases unmatched. The CDR3 is 14 residues long. The CDR3 spells CAWSGQGRTGELFF. The CDR3 bases are TGTGCCTGGTCCGGACAGGGGAGGACCGGGGAGCTGTTTTTT.

This chain links TRBV28 with TRBJ1-4; 10 bases agree with TRBD1. After removal of 6 bases from V and 5 bases from J, the junction contained 6 bases not matched to a gene. The germline CDR1 and CDR2 sequences are MDHEN and SYDVKM. The CDR3 totals 15 residues. CDR3 bases: TGTGCCAGCAGGACAGGGGGCGTTTCAAATGAAAAACTGTTTTTT. This gives the protein CASRTGGVSNEKLFF. The entire variable domain, with the rest obtained from reference TRBV28 and TRBJ1-4, is as follows: DVKVTQSSRYLVKRTGEKVFLECVQDMDHENMFWYRQDPGLGLRLIYFSYDVKMKEKGDIPEGYSVSREKKERFSLILESASTNQTSMYLCASRTGGVSNEKLFFGSGTQLSVL.

This sequence joins TRBV19 and TRBJ2-7; TRBD1 might be the D (5 bases). CDR1 is LNHDA, CDR2 SQIVND, per germline (reference sequence). With 9 bases removed from V and 2 bases from J, the gap between germline ends came to 23 bases. The CDR3 contains 16 residues. The CDR3 DNA reads as TGTGCCAGCCCACCAGACCTTCCGGACACAGCCTACGAGCAGTACTTC. Protein product: CASPPDLPDTAYEQYF.

The chain links TRBV5-1 to TRBJ2-7; 7 nucleotides align to TRBD1. The CDR3 extends over 17 amino acids. V trimming: 0 bases; J trimming: 3 bases; junction bases outside the gene matches: 12. Germline V gene data show CDR1 as SGHRS and CDR2 as YFSETQ. The CDR3: CASSLEGWNRGNYEQYF. CDR3 bases: TGCGCCAGCAGCTTGGAAGGGTGGAACAGGGGAAACTACGAGCAGTACTTC.

This sequence joins TRBV14 and TRBJ2-2, with 9 nucleotides matching TRBD1. The junction had 12 bases not matched to a gene; V was cut back by 1 base and J by 3 bases. This CDR3 has 19 amino acids. Germline CDR1 SGHDN, CDR2 FVKESK. The CDR3 region is CASSQGVFGTGRYTGELFF. In nucleotides, the CDR3 is TGTGCCAGCAGCCAAGGTGTTTTTGGGACAGGGCGCTACACCGGGGAGCTGTTTTTT.

The CDR3 is CASRGTGESEKLFF. The CDR3 coding sequence is TGCGCCAGCAGAGGGACAGGGGAGAGCGAAAAACTGTTTTTT. The chain uses TRBV10-2 and TRBJ1-4; 10 nucleotides match TRBD1. Germline lookup yields CDR1 WSHSY and CDR2 SAAADI. J lost 8 bases, V lost 6 bases, and 6 bases had no gene match. This CDR3 spans 14 amino acids.

This clone is medium-sized within its sample. The chain uses TRBV27 and TRBJ2-7; 7 nucleotides agree with TRBD2. V lost 4 bases to trimming and J lost 5 bases; unmatched junction nucleotides: 2. Germline-derived CDR1 and CDR2 are MNHEY and SMNVEV (reference sequence). The CDR3 contains 12 residues. CDR3 nucleotides: TGTGCCAGCAGTTGGGCGGGAGACGAGCAGTACTTC. It codes for CASSWAGDEQYF.